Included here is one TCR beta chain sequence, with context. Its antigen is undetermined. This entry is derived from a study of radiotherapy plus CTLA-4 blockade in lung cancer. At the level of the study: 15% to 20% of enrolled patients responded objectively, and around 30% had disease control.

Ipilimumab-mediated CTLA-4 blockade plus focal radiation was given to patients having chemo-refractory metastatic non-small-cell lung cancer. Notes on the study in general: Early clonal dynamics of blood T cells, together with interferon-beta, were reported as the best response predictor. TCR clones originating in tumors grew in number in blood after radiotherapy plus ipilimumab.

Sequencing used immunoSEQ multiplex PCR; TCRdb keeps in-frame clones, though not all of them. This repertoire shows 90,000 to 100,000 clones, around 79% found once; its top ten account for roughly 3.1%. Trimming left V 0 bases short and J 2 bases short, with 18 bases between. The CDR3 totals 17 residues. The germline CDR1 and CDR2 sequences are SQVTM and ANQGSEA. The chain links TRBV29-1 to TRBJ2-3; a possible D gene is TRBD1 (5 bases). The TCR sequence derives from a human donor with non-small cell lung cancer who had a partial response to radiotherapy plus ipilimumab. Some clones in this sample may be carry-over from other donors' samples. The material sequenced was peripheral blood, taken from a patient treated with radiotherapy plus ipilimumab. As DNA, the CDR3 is TGCAGCGTTGAAGATCTCAGGGTAACAGACCCCACAGATACGCAGTATTTT. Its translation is CSVEDLRVTDPTDTQYF.